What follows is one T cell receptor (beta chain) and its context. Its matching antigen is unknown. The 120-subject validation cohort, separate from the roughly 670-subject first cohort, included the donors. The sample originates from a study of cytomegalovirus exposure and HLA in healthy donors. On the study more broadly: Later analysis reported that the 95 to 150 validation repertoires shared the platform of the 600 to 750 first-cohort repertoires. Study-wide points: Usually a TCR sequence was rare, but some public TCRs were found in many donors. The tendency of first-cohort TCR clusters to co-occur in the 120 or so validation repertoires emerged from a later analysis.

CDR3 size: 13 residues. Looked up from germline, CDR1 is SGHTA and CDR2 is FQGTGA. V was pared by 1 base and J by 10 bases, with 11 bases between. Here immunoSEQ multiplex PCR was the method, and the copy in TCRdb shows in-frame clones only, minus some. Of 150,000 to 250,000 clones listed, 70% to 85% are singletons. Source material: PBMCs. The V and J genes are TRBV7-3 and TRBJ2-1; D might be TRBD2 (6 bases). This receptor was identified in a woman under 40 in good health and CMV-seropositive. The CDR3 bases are TGTGCCAGCAGCTTAAGTTTAGCGGACGAGCAGTTCTTC. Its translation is CASSLSLADEQFF.